This T cell receptor (beta chain) was sequenced in a study of cytomegalovirus exposure and HLA in healthy donors. V was clipped by 0 bases and J by 0 bases, with 8 bases between them. The CDR3 spans 15 residues. Germline CDR1 reads SGHRS; CDR2 reads YFSETQ. General observations from the study: Later analysis identified a missense DCLRE1C variant that was linked to TCR beta V- and J-gene trimming. Cytomegalovirus status was reportedly diagnosed by the classifier with high specificity and sensitivity. Most likely, a cluster of highly shared sequence variants arose as a sequencing artifact.

The study ran its PCR with 60 Vbeta and 13 Jbeta primers. The repertoire was sequenced with immunoSEQ multiplex PCR; TCRdb's copy has only in-frame clones and lacks some. In the table there are 200,000 to 250,000 clones, about three quarters of which are singletons. Only a few counts were recorded for this clone. The antigen remains unidentified. This chain uses TRBV5-1 with TRBJ2-3; D call uncertain. The sequence was obtained from a woman aged 55-70 years in good health and CMV-seropositive. The sample taken for sequencing was PBMCs. The CDR3 coding sequence is TGCGCCAGCAGCTTGGGACAAGCTAGCACAGATACGCAGTATTTT. Amino acid sequence: CASSLGQASTDTQYF.